The present T cell receptor beta chain was sequenced within a study of OX40 agonist ivuxolimab in advanced cancers. Findings of the study overall: CD4+ and CD8+ blood T cells expanded clonally by week 6 at 0.1 to 3.0 mg/kg.

Clones were read by immunoSEQ multiplex PCR, and TCRdb kept only the in-frame ones, dropping some. The sample lists 43,000 or so clones, about nine tenths occurring once. Between the trimmed V and J ends, which lost 3 bases and 0 bases, there was a span of 15 bases. This CDR3 is built from 16 residues. Looked up from germline, CDR1 is MNHEY and CDR2 is SVGAGI. In regard to this clone: What it binds is not known.

This TCR came from an adult with an advanced solid tumor such as melanoma, head and neck, liver or kidney cancer. This specimen consisted of CD4+ or CD8+ T cells sorted from blood, obtained in a trial of the OX40 agonist ivuxolimab. The chain couples TRBV6-5 to TRBJ2-7; D remains ambiguous. In nucleotides, the CDR3 is TGTGCCAGCAGTTATAAGGAATTGGGAAGCTCCTACGAGCAGTACTTC. Its protein product is CASSYKELGSSYEQYF.